What follows are 19 T cell receptor beta chains derived from one specimen sequenced in a study of blood T cell repertoires in COVID-19. This table comes from immunoSEQ multiplex PCR, and its TCRdb copy is limited to in-frame clones, with some not included. The repertoire holds approximately 200,000 clones, with around 81% as singletons. The sequencing input was peripheral blood. The receptors derive from a woman in her 30s who had recovered from COVID-19.

The J gene is TRBJ2-7, the V gene TRBV29-1; TRBD2 matches at 7 bases. Trimming cost V 7 bases and J 0 bases; bases outside gene matches: 6. Germline loops: CDR1 SQVTM, CDR2 ANQGSEA. CDR3 length: 13 amino acids. The CDR3 loop is CSGRGVSSYEQYF. The CDR3 bases are TGCAGCGGACGGGGGGTTAGCTCCTACGAGCAGTACTTC.

The genes are TRBV11-2 and TRBJ1-2; TRBD1 matches 7 bases. Per the germline V gene, CDR1 is SGHAT and CDR2 is FQNNGV. The CDR3 loop spans 17 amino acids. The J segment lost 4 bases and the V segment lost 2 bases, leaving 13 bases of the junction unmatched. This CDR3 is CASSLYRQGGAVYGYTF. The CDR3 coding sequence is TGTGCCAGCAGCTTATATAGACAGGGAGGCGCGGTCTATGGCTACACCTTC.

The chain is built from TRBV9 and TRBJ2-3, with D tentatively TRBD2 (6 bases). In germline, CDR1 is SGDLS, CDR2 YYNGEE. This CDR3 is built from 16 residues. The V end was cut by 2 bases, the J end by 6 bases, with 19 bases between. As DNA, the CDR3 is TGTGCCAGCAGCGTCCGGGGAGACGGGAGTACCGATACGCAGTATTTT. Its translation: CASSVRGDGSTDTQYF.

The chain couples TRBV28 to TRBJ2-3; 8 bases fit TRBD2. The CDR3 has 16 amino acids. CDR1 is MDHEN and CDR2 is SYDVKM in the germline V gene. The V segment lost 7 bases and the J segment 3 bases; nucleotides outside the gene matches: 12. In DNA, the CDR3 is TGTGCCAGCAACCCCTCGGGACTAGGGTTGACAGATACGCAGTATTTT. Translating gives CASNPSGLGLTDTQYF.

J is TRBJ1-4 and V is TRBV28; D is undetermined. Trimming shortened V by 10 bases and J by 2 bases, and 11 bases separated the two germline ends. Germline CDR1 reads MDHEN; CDR2 reads SYDVKM. The CDR3 spans 13 residues. The CDR3 sequence is CAIRLPTNEKLFF. The CDR3 region has the DNA TGTGCCATCCGTCTCCCCACTAATGAAAAACTGTTTTTT.

The sample holds one count of this clone. This chain connects TRBV5-1 to TRBJ2-7; 10 positions match TRBD2. Germline V CDR1 and CDR2: SGHRS, YFSETQ. The ends lost 4 bases at V and 6 bases at J; junction bases unmatched: 7. This CDR3 has 14 amino acids. In DNA form, the CDR3 reads TGCGCCAGCAGCGCTAGCGGGAGTTCGGTCGAGCAGTACTTC. Translation gives CASSASGSSVEQYF.

J is TRBJ2-4 and V is TRBV28; a weak D match, TRBD2 (6 bases). Germline V lookup: CDR1 MDHEN, CDR2 SYDVKM. V dropped 1 base and J dropped 8 bases, with 12 bases sitting between them. The CDR3 loop spans 14 amino acids. In DNA form, the CDR3 reads TGTGCCAGCAGTTTATTGGGGGGTCGGGACATTCAGTACTTC. It translates to CASSLLGGRDIQYF.

This chain connects TRBV7-3 to TRBJ2-6; 11 bases are a match to TRBD1. The CDR3 extends over 19 amino acids. With 5 bases clipped from V and 3 bases from J, the junction kept 12 bases outside the gene matches. Looked up from germline, CDR1 is SGHTA and CDR2 is FQGTGA. CDR3 coding DNA: TGTGCCAGCAGCCCTCGGACAGGGGGCTTGGTAGGTGGGGCCAACGTCCTGACTTTC. The encoded protein is CASSPRTGGLVGGANVLTF.

This clone was observed once. The gene calls are TRBV28 and TRBJ2-7; maybe TRBD1 (6 bases). The V gene's germline CDR1 is MDHEN and CDR2 SYDVKM. V lost 7 bases and J lost 1, with 20 bases in between. CDR3 length: 16 residues. The CDR3 bases are TGTGCCAGCATCCCAACGGGCAGGGGCAAGTCCTACGAGCAGTACTTC. Translation gives CASIPTGRGKSYEQYF.

The gene calls are TRBV7-9 and TRBJ1-6; unclear D gene. Looked up from germline, CDR1 is SEHNR and CDR2 is FQNEAQ (reference sequence). The CDR3 covers 16 residues. V lost 1 base and J 9 bases, leaving 16 bases between the germline ends. Written as DNA, the CDR3 is TGTGCCAGCAGCTTAGGGGCCTACTTTCGGGGTTCACCCCTCCACTTT. This codes for CASSLGAYFRGSPLHF.

The V and J genes are TRBV7-9 and TRBJ2-3, with 7 bases aligning to TRBD2. Germline V lookup: CDR1 SEHNR, CDR2 FQNEAQ (reference sequence). After removal of 3 bases from V and 2 bases from J, the junction contained 2 bases not matched to a gene. The CDR3 length is 14 residues. The CDR3 loop reads CASSFGTITDTQYF. The CDR3 region has the DNA TGTGCCAGCAGCTTCGGGACTATCACAGATACGCAGTATTTT.

The chain is built from TRBV5-8 and TRBJ1-6, with 8 bases aligning to TRBD1. The CDR3 has 14 residues. V lost 3 bases and J lost 10; bases outside the gene matches: 6. Looked up from germline, CDR1 is SGHTS and CDR2 is YDEGEE. This CDR3 reads CASSSRTGHSPLHF. The CDR3 region has the DNA TGTGCCAGCAGCTCCAGGACAGGGCACTCACCCCTCCACTTT.

This clone turned up a few times. The rearrangement joins TRBV11-2 to TRBJ1-4, with D possibly matching TRBD1 (6 bases). CDR3 length equals 16 residues. V lost 5 bases to trimming and J lost 4 bases, with 17 bases between them. Per the germline V gene, CDR1 is SGHAT and CDR2 is FQNNGV. CDR3 sequence: CASSPQGFLGNEKLFF. The DNA of the CDR3 is TGTGCCAGCAGCCCACAGGGTTTTTTGGGTAATGAAAAACTGTTTTTT.

The chain couples TRBV30 to TRBJ2-7, with 13 bases aligning to TRBD2. The CDR3 runs 14 residues. With V trimmed by 6 bases and J by 3 bases, 5 bases remained unmatched. Germline CDR1 reads GTSNPN; CDR2 reads SVGIG (reference sequence). The CDR3 reads CACQGLAGVYEQYF. CDR3 nucleotides: TGTGCCTGTCAAGGACTAGCGGGAGTCTACGAGCAGTACTTC. Complete variable domain (other parts from reference TRBV30 and TRBJ2-7): SQTIHQWPATLVQPVGSPLSLECTVEGTSNPNLYWYRQAAGRGLQLLFYSVGIGQISSEVPQNLSASRPQDRQFILSSKKLLLSDSGFYLCACQGLAGVYEQYFGPGTRLTVT.

This clone was seen a single time. This CDR3 is CASSSGTEAFF. DNA of the CDR3: TGTGCCAGCAGCTCCGGGACTGAAGCTTTCTTT. The chain uses TRBV12-3 or TRBV12-4 and TRBJ1-1; D ambiguous. This CDR3 has 11 residues. V lost 6 bases, J lost 5 bases, and 7 bases lay in between.

V and J are TRBV7-2 and TRBJ2-7, with 9 bases matching TRBD2. Germline CDR1 is SGHTA and CDR2 is FQGNSA. CDR3 length equals 14 residues. Losses at the gene ends were 5 bases for V and 6 bases for J; bases not matched to a gene: 8. The CDR3: CASSRPGGGGEQYF. In DNA, the CDR3 is TGTGCCAGCAGCCGCCCTGGCGGGGGGGGCGAGCAGTACTTC.

The CDR3, as DNA: TGTGCCAGCAGCCCCAGACCTGGAGATGGGCAGTACTTC. This codes for CASSPRPGDGQYF. V gene TRBV13 combines with J gene TRBJ2-7; D ambiguous. With 5 bases removed from V and 9 bases from J, the gap between germline ends came to 17 bases. The CDR3 consists of 13 residues. Germline V gene lookup returns CDR1 PRHDT and CDR2 FYEKMQ (reference sequence).

The rearrangement joins TRBV9 to TRBJ2-1; 11 bases match TRBD1. The V and J ends lost 4 bases and 10 bases, in that order; junction bases with no gene match: 10. The CDR3 length is 15 residues. Germline assignment: CDR1 SGDLS and CDR2 YYNGEE. CDR3 region: CASSPPDRGQEEQFF. CDR3 bases: TGTGCCAGCAGCCCCCCGGACAGGGGGCAGGAGGAGCAGTTCTTC.

This chain connects TRBV4-2 to TRBJ1-2, with TRBD1 matching 12 bases. Trimming at V came to 2 bases and at J to 8 bases, leaving 15 bases not matched to a gene. The CDR3 length is 18 residues. Looked up from germline, CDR1 is LGHNA and CDR2 is YNFKEQ. The CDR3 protein is CASSQWGPGQGAVLGYTF. The CDR3 DNA reads TGTGCCAGCAGCCAATGGGGGCCGGGACAGGGGGCCGTACTCGGCTACACCTTC.